This paragraph covers one T cell receptor beta chain sequence. Per the study methods: Reference gene primer amplification yielded estimated nucleated cell counts. Libraries were prepared by immunoSEQ multiplex PCR; TCRdb keeps only in-frame clonotypes and omits some of them. V and J calls and clone size follow that table, whereas D and trimming were derived from the DNA. The table records over 200,000 clones, roughly 88% of them present only once. The data originate from a study of blood T cell repertoires in COVID-19. Study overall: T cells, B-cell-depleted T cells, or PBMCs supplied cDNA or gDNA.

V lost 0 bases and J 8 bases, leaving 8 bases between the germline ends. Germline assignment: CDR1 SGHRS and CDR2 YFSETQ. CDR3 length equals 12 residues. The clonotype originates from a woman aged 40 to 50 with acute COVID-19. V gene TRBV5-1 combines with J gene TRBJ1-2; D gene ambiguous. Sequencing was carried out using PBMCs or T cells enriched from blood (not recorded which). Here the CDR3 reads CASSLASGGYTF. CDR3 bases: TGCGCCAGCAGCTTGGCCTCGGGAGGCTACACCTTC. The full variable domain, its missing parts supplied by reference TRBV5-1 and TRBJ1-2, is KAGVTQTPRYLIKTRGQQVTLSCSPISGHRSVSWYQQTPGQGLQFLFEYFSETQRNKGNFPGRFSGRQFSNSRSEMNVSTLELGDSALYLCASSLASGGYTFGSGTRLTVV.